The entry below gives a single TCR beta chain sequence along with its context. The antigen is unknown. As originally analysed: A distant-metastasis classifier for papillary thyroid cancer was built using CDR3 differences across clinicopathological groups. From the PCR reads, TCRdb re-called clones with MiXCR. TCRdb, not the original authors, processed these V and J calls. The table records around 41,000 clones, 3% to 3.5% of them present only once. Patients underwent thyroid surgery, and none had received any treatment before it. The CDR3 extends over 13 amino acids. The germline gives CDR1 LNHDA, CDR2 SQIVND (reference sequence). The V gene lost 4 bases and the J gene lost 6 bases, with 10 bases spanning the gap. The sample comes from a study of metastatic and nonmetastatic thyroid tumors. Study overall: It was across blood and tumor or nodule tissue from malignant and benign thyroid patients that repertoires were compared.

Study conclusions and caveats: Reportedly, malignant thyroid tumors had significantly higher TCR beta diversity than benign nodules, in blood and tumor.

This chain joins TRBV19 and TRBJ2-1; either TRBD1 or TRBD2 may supply D (5 bases each). The receptor was isolated from a female donor with papillary thyroid cancer or a benign thyroid nodule (not recorded which). Some clones in this sample may be carry-over from other donors' samples. Sequencing was done on a sample of blood. The CDR3 DNA is TGTGCCAGTAGTAGGGACGGACTCAATGAGCAGTTCTTC. Residues: CASSRDGLNEQFF.